Below, one T cell receptor beta chain is given with its context. What it binds is unknown. Germline CDR1 KGHSH, CDR2 LQKENI. The CDR3 spans 16 residues. Trimming removed 5 bases from V and 6 bases from J, with 22 bases in between. The assay was carried out at the deep level. Spread over ten immunoSEQ deep assay plates, unsorted PBMC DNA underwent sequencing. Repertoires were generated with immunoSEQ multiplex PCR, while TCRdb's copy carries only in-frame clones and drops some. The sample consists of approximately 500,000 clones, around 74% of them appearing once. The data were taken from a study of shared clonotypes between healthy human individuals. The study's findings and limits: Researchers sampled only blood; tissue repertoires likely differ.

The chain joins TRBV18 to TRBJ1-2; D might be TRBD1 (5 bases). Sequencing was done on a sample of PBMCs. The sequence came from a woman aged 40 to 49 in good health. Some clones in this sample may be carry-over from other donors' samples. DNA for the CDR3: TGTGCCAGCTCATTTCTCCTGGACACCTCCTCCGATGGCTACACCTTC. This translates into CASSFLLDTSSDGYTF.